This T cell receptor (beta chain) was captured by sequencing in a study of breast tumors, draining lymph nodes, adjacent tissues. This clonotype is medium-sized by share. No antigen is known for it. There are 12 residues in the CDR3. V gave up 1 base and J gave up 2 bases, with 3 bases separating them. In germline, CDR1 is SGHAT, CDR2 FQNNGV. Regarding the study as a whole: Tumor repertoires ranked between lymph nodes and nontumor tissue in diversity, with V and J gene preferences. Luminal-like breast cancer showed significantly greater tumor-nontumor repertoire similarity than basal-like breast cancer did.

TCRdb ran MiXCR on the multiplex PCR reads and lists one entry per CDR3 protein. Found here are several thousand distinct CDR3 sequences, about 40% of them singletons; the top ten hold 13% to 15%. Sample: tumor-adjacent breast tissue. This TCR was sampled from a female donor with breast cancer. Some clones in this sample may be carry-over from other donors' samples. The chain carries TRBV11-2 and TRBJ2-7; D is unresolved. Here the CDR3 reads CASSLGTYEQYF. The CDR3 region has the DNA TGTGCCAGCAGCTTAGGTACCTACGAGCAGTACTTC. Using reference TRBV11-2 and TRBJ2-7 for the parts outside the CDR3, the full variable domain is EAGVAQSPRYKIIEKRQSVAFWCNPISGHATLYWYQQILGQGPKLLIQFQNNGVVDDSQLPKDRFSAERLKGVDSTLKIQPAKLEDSAVYLCASSLGTYEQYFGPGTRLTVT.